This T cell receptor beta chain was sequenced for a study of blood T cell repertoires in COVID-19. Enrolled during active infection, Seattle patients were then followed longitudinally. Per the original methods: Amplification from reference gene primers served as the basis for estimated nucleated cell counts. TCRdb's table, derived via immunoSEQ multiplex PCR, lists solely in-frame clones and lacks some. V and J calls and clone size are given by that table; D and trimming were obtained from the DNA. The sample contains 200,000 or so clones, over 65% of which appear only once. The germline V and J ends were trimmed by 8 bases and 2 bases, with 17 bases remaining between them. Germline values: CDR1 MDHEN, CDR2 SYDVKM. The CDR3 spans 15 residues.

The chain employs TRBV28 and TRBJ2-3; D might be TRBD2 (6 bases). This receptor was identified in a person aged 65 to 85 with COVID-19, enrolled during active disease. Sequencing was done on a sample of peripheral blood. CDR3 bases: TGTGCCAGCGAGTGGGGGGAAGGAAACACAGATACGCAGTATTTT. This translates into CASEWGEGNTDTQYF.